Listed here are 7 T cell receptor beta chains from one sample, sequenced in a study of beta chain features in type 1 diabetes. The study reverse transcribed the entire isolated RNA, so it sequenced expressed TCRB transcripts. Sequencing was performed with immunoSEQ multiplex PCR; in TCRdb, only in-frame clones are kept and a portion is missing. The sample contains 630,000 or so clones, about 14% of which appear only once. These receptors are not linked to any known antigen. Whole-study findings and limits: Patients with Type 1 diabetes showed moderately but significantly shorter TCRB CDR3s in all four CD4+ subsets.

Sequencing was done on a sample of naive CD4+ T cells from blood. These receptors came from a man younger than 35 with type 1 diabetes.

This clone has only a few counts. The chain links TRBV4-3 to TRBJ2-7; 16 bases are shared with TRBD2. Germline V gene data show CDR1 as LGHNA and CDR2 as YSLEER. Trimming cost V 5 bases and J 5 bases; bases outside gene matches: 6. CDR3 length: 16 residues. CDR3 DNA: TGCGCCAGCAGCGCGGGACTAGCGGGGGGGTTGGACGAGCAGTACTTC. Amino acids: CASSAGLAGGLDEQYF.

This chain joins TRBV28 and TRBJ2-5; D is tentatively TRBD1 or TRBD2 (6 bases each). The germline V gene encodes CDR1 MDHEN and CDR2 SYDVKM. The V end lost 2 bases, the J end lost 1 base, and 8 bases lay between the germline ends. The CDR3 loop spans 14 amino acids. CDR3 protein: CASSLGGLQETQYF. The CDR3 DNA reads as TGTGCCAGCAGTTTAGGGGGGCTCCAAGAGACCCAGTACTTC. Supplemented by reference TRBV28 and TRBJ2-5, the full variable domain reads DVKVTQSSRYLVKRTGEKVFLECVQDMDHENMFWYRQDPGLGLRLIYFSYDVKMKEKGDIPEGYSVSREKKERFSLILESASTNQTSMYLCASSLGGLQETQYFGPGTRLLVL.

This chain's CDR3 is CASNSGAHTDTQYF. The CDR3 DNA reads as TGTGCCAGCAACTCGGGAGCCCACACAGATACGCAGTATTTT. This chain joins TRBV4-2 and TRBJ2-3; the D gene is possibly TRBD2 (6 bases). V lost 7 bases, J lost 2 bases, and 13 bases lay in between. The CDR3 has 14 amino acids. Germline assignment: CDR1 LGHNA and CDR2 YNFKEQ.

The chain has TRBV7-9 and TRBJ1-5; D is uncertain. The CDR3 loop spans 15 amino acids. Looked up from germline, CDR1 is SEHNR and CDR2 is FQNEAQ (reference sequence). V dropped 1 base and J dropped 4 bases, with 11 bases sitting between them. CDR3 sequence reads: CASSLGSQANQPQHF. The CDR3, as DNA: TGTGCCAGCAGCTTAGGTAGCCAGGCAAATCAGCCCCAGCATTTT.

The gene calls are TRBV7-2 and TRBJ2-3; the D gene is possibly TRBD1 (5 bases). The germline gives CDR1 SGHTA, CDR2 FQGNSA. The V gene lost 0 bases and the J gene lost 4 bases, with 17 bases spanning the gap. The CDR3 consists of 17 residues. The CDR3 nucleotides read TGTGCCAGCAGCTTAGCGGGGCGGAGCGAGCTTGCAGATACGCAGTATTTT. Encoded protein: CASSLAGRSELADTQYF.

The chain is built from TRBV7-3 and TRBJ2-2, with D possibly TRBD2 on 6 matching bases. V dropped 4 bases and J dropped 6 bases, with 9 bases sitting between them. This CDR3 region has 13 residues. Germline V gene data show CDR1 as SGHTA and CDR2 as FQGTGA. The CDR3: CASSSGRPGELFF. The CDR3, as DNA: TGTGCCAGCAGCTCCGGGAGACCCGGGGAGCTGTTTTTT. Variable domain in full (rest from reference TRBV7-3 and TRBJ2-2): GAGVSQTPSNKVTEKGKYVELRCDPISGHTALYWYRQSLGQGPEFLIYFQGTGAADDSGLPNDRFFAVRPEGSVSTLKIQRTERGDSAVYLCASSSGRPGELFFGEGSRLTVL.

Only one count was recorded for this clone. This rearrangement joins TRBV30 to TRBJ1-5; D perhaps matches TRBD1 (5 bases). The CDR3 length is 14 residues. Per the germline V gene, CDR1 is GTSNPN and CDR2 is SVGIG (reference sequence). V was shortened by 0 bases and J by 6 bases, with 12 bases between the two germline ends. This CDR3 is CAWSVLRGTQPQHF. The CDR3 nucleotides read TGTGCCTGGAGTGTACTGAGGGGTACTCAGCCCCAGCATTTT.